These 12 T cell receptor beta chains share one sample of origin, sequenced in a study of shared clonotypes between healthy human individuals. Data came from immunoSEQ multiplex PCR; TCRdb stores just in-frame clones and leaves some out. The repertoire consists of about 510,000 clones, with 90% to 96% occurring once and the leading ten covering less than 0.06%. Specimen: naive CD4+ T cells sorted from blood. Indicated subset: CD45RA+ positively selected. The receptors originated from a woman aged 30 to 39 in good health.

With respect to this clone: The junction departs from germline at one end; a sequencing error may be responsible. The chain links TRBV7-3 to TRBJ2-5; tentatively, D is TRBD1 (6 bases). Germline V gene data show CDR1 as SGHTA and CDR2 as FQGTGA. The CDR3 is 14 residues long. CDR3 DNA: TGTGCCAGCAGTTTAACAGGGCTGCAAGAGACCCAGTACTTC. Its protein is CASSLTGLQETQYF.

This chain joins TRBV7-2 and TRBJ2-2; D perhaps matches TRBD2 (5 bases). Germline CDR1 and CDR2: SGHTA and FQGNSA. Trimming shortened V by 5 bases and J by 2 bases, and 12 bases separated the two germline ends. The CDR3 totals 15 residues. This chain's CDR3 is CASSDWTFNTGELFF. CDR3 coding DNA: TGTGCCAGCAGCGATTGGACTTTTAACACCGGGGAGCTGTTTTTT. Looking up the rest from reference TRBV7-2 and TRBJ2-2 gives the full variable domain: GAGVSQSPSNKVTEKGKDVELRCDPISGHTALYWYRQSLGQGLEFLIYFQGNSAPDKSGLPSDRFSAERTGGSVSTLTIQRTQQEDSAVYLCASSDWTFNTGELFFGEGSRLTVL.

The chain joins TRBV28 to TRBJ2-3; D uncertain. The CDR3 spans 17 residues. Germline loops: CDR1 MDHEN, CDR2 SYDVKM. With 6 bases removed from V and 6 bases from J, the gap between germline ends came to 25 bases. In nucleotides, the CDR3 is TGTGCCAGCAGGGCCCCACCCCGATCGCCACGTGGGGATACGCAGTATTTT. Its protein product is CASRAPPRSPRGDTQYF.

The rearrangement links TRBV5-4 to TRBJ2-1; 9 bases are a match to TRBD1. The germline V gene has CDR1 SGHNT and CDR2 YYREEE (reference sequence). J lost 5 bases, V lost 4 bases, and 7 bases had no gene match. This CDR3 is built from 15 residues. The CDR3 DNA is TGTGCCAGCAGCCGTCCGGGACAGGGAAACAATGAGCAGTTCTTC. Amino acids: CASSRPGQGNNEQFF.

The chain uses TRBV4-2 and TRBJ2-1, with TRBD2 identical over 8 bases. This CDR3 is 17 amino acids long. Germline V gene lookup returns CDR1 LGHNA and CDR2 YNFKEQ. J was trimmed by 0 bases and V by 1 base; bases with no gene match: 5. Written as DNA, the CDR3 is TGTGCCAGCAGCCAAGCAACTAGCGGAAGCTCCTACAATGAGCAGTTCTTC. Translated: CASSQATSGSSYNEQFF.

The chain recombines TRBV7-8 with TRBJ2-7; D remains ambiguous. This CDR3 has 16 amino acids. The V end lost 5 bases, the J end lost 2 bases, and 19 bases lay between the germline ends. Germline CDR1 and CDR2: SGHVS and FQNEAQ. In DNA form, the CDR3 reads TGTGCCAGCAGCAAAAGACGATTGGGCGCTACCTACGAGCAGTACTTC. Its protein is CASSKRRLGATYEQYF.

V usage is TRBV7-1 and J usage is TRBJ1-5; no definite D call. TRBV7-1 is an ORF; its function is uncertain. Trimming shortened V by 5 bases and J by 3 bases, and 14 bases separated the two germline ends. This CDR3 spans 15 amino acids. The CDR3 region has the DNA TGTGCCAGCAGCCCGAATGGAGGGAACAATCAGCCCCAGCATTTT. Its protein is CASSPNGGNNQPQHF.

The chain recombines TRBV6-5 with TRBJ1-1, with 11 bases lining up with TRBD1. The CDR3 totals 14 residues. After removal of 3 bases from V and 4 bases from J, the junction contained 1 base not matched to a gene. Germline values: CDR1 MNHEY, CDR2 SVGAGI. The CDR3 reads CASSYGTGGTEAFF. The CDR3 region has the DNA TGTGCCAGCAGTTATGGGACAGGGGGCACTGAAGCTTTCTTT.

This clone has only one observation. The chain couples TRBV25-1 to TRBJ2-7; D unclear. The CDR3 extends over 13 amino acids. Trimming left V 4 bases short and J 5 bases short, with 12 bases between. Germline V gene sequence: CDR1 MGHDK, CDR2 SYGVNS. CDR3 region: CASSVPPKNEQYF. Here the CDR3 DNA reads TGTGCCAGCAGTGTTCCTCCGAAGAACGAGCAGTACTTC.

The chain employs TRBV19 and TRBJ1-5; 7 nucleotides match TRBD1. Trimming at V came to 8 bases and at J to 1 base, leaving 5 bases not matched to a gene. This CDR3 spans 14 amino acids. The germline gives CDR1 LNHDA, CDR2 SQIVND (reference sequence). CDR3 nucleotide sequence: TGTGCCAGTCAACCCAGGGGGAGCAATCAGCCCCAGCATTTT. This codes for CASQPRGSNQPQHF.

This clone was counted a single time. The chain carries TRBV28 and TRBJ1-6; D remains ambiguous. Trimming pared 7 bases from V and 5 bases from J, leaving 9 bases between. The germline CDR1 and CDR2 sequences are MDHEN and SYDVKM. The CDR3 runs to 13 residues. CDR3 DNA sequence: TGTGCCAGCAAGGGCATGAATAATTCACCCCTCCACTTT. It codes for CASKGMNNSPLHF.

J is TRBJ2-7 and V is TRBV25-1; the match to TRBD2 covers 7 bases. The CDR3 length is 13 residues. The V gene end was trimmed by 3 bases and the J gene end by 7 bases; junction bases not matched to a gene: 6. The germline V gene has CDR1 MGHDK and CDR2 SYGVNS. DNA of the CDR3: TGTGCCAGCAGTGAGCGGGAGTCTCGGGAGCAGTACTTC. The encoded protein is CASSERESREQYF.